One and the same sample provided the 10 T cell receptor beta chains below, sequenced in a study of T cell responses to AZD1222 COVID-19 vaccine. Data came from immunoSEQ multiplex PCR; TCRdb stores just in-frame clones and leaves some out. The sample includes 100,000 to 150,000 clones, 75% to 95% of them seen just once. The sequencing here drew on peripheral blood, taken on day 0 of AZD1222 vaccination. These receptors were taken from an adult in good health.

The chain couples TRBV2 to TRBJ2-2, with TRBD2 matching 9 bases. J gave up 3 bases and V 3 bases, and 11 bases lay outside the gene matches. Per germline, CDR1 SNHLY and CDR2 FYNNEI. There are 18 residues in the CDR3. The CDR3 bases are TGTGCCAGCAGTGATAGGACTAGCGCTACTTGGGACACCGGGGAGCTGTTTTTT. Amino acid sequence: CASSDRTSATWDTGELFF.

This chain joins TRBV9 and TRBJ2-1, with 9 bases lining up with TRBD2. Trimming took 0 bases from V and 9 from J; bases not matched to a gene: 13. Per germline, CDR1 SGDLS and CDR2 YYNGEE. This CDR3 is 17 amino acids long. This CDR3 is CASSVGFGLAGRGEQFF. DNA for the CDR3: TGTGCCAGCAGCGTAGGCTTCGGGCTAGCGGGAAGGGGTGAGCAGTTCTTC.

The chain combines TRBV7-2 with TRBJ1-1, with 9 bases identical to TRBD1. CDR1 and CDR2 from the germline V gene are SGHTA and FQGNSA. Unmatched junction bases numbered 5, after V lost 5 bases and J lost 1 base. This CDR3 has 15 residues. The CDR3: CASSTQGAGNTEAFF. CDR3 sequence (DNA): TGTGCCAGCAGCACACAGGGGGCAGGGAACACTGAAGCTTTCTTT.

This clone is deemed medium-sized. This chain connects TRBV5-1 to TRBJ2-7, with unresolved D. Germline CDR1 is SGHRS and CDR2 is YFSETQ. This CDR3 has 13 residues. Deletions cut 0 bases from V and 5 bases from J, with 9 bases between. The CDR3: CASSLDYSDEQYF. The CDR3 DNA reads TGCGCCAGCAGCTTGGACTACTCGGACGAGCAGTACTTC. The whole variable domain, remainder taken from reference TRBV5-1 and TRBJ2-7, is KAGVTQTPRYLIKTRGQQVTLSCSPISGHRSVSWYQQTPGQGLQFLFEYFSETQRNKGNFPGRFSGRQFSNSRSEMNVSTLELGDSALYLCASSLDYSDEQYFGPGTRLTVT.

This clone was recorded once. The chain combines TRBV27 with TRBJ2-5; TRBD1 matches 8 bases. The V segment lost 3 bases and the J segment 8 bases; nucleotides outside the gene matches: 11. Germline CDR1 reads MNHEY; CDR2 reads SMNVEV (reference sequence). The CDR3 is 15 residues long. CDR3 nucleotides: TGTGCCAGCAGTTTGCAAGGACAGGGTCTCGTCACCCAGTACTTC. This sequence encodes CASSLQGQGLVTQYF.

The V and J genes are TRBV19 and TRBJ2-1; 7 positions agree with TRBD2. Losses at the gene ends were 7 bases for V and 4 bases for J; bases not matched to a gene: 19. Per germline, CDR1 LNHDA and CDR2 SQIVND (reference sequence). The CDR3 totals 18 residues. The CDR3 here is CASIPDPPTSELYNEQFF. As DNA, the CDR3 is TGTGCCAGTATTCCCGACCCCCCAACTAGCGAGCTATACAATGAGCAGTTCTTC.

This sequence joins TRBV29-1 and TRBJ1-2; unclear D gene. The CDR3 consists of 11 residues. Germline loops: CDR1 SQVTM, CDR2 ANQGSEA. V lost 3 bases and J 8 bases, leaving 10 bases between the germline ends. The CDR3 here is CSVDPVLGYTF. For the CDR3, the DNA is TGCAGCGTTGACCCCGTACTCGGCTACACCTTC. The variable domain in full, completed from reference TRBV29-1 and TRBJ1-2, reads SAVISQKPSRDICQRGTSLTIQCQVDSQVTMMFWYRQQPGQSLTLIATANQGSEATYESGFVIDKFPISRPNLTFSTLTVSNMSPEDSSIYLCSVDPVLGYTFGSGTRLTVV.

The V and J genes are TRBV7-8 and TRBJ2-2; 7 bases agree with TRBD1. After removal of 5 bases from V and 3 bases from J, the junction contained 6 bases not matched to a gene. This CDR3 is built from 15 residues. Germline CDR1 is SGHVS and CDR2 is FQNEAQ. This CDR3 is CASSLQGPYTGELFF. CDR3 coding DNA: TGTGCCAGCAGCCTACAGGGGCCGTACACCGGGGAGCTGTTTTTT.

This chain connects TRBV7-8 to TRBJ1-3; D uncertain. The CDR3 extends over 16 amino acids. V was clipped by 2 bases and J by 0 bases, with 11 bases between them. The germline V gene encodes CDR1 SGHVS and CDR2 FQNEAQ. The CDR3 bases are TGTGCCAGCAGCTTATTTACGGCAGGCTCTGGAAACACCATATATTTT. Translated, it gives CASSLFTAGSGNTIYF. Combining the CDR3 with reference TRBV7-8 and TRBJ1-3 gives the whole variable domain GAGVSQSPRYKVAKRGQDVALRCDPISGHVSLFWYQQALGQGPEFLTYFQNEAQLDKSGLPSDRFFAERPEGSVSTLKIQRTQQEDSAVYLCASSLFTAGSGNTIYFGEGSWLTVV.

The chain carries TRBV2 and TRBJ2-2; D might be TRBD1 (6 bases). V was cut by 4 bases and J by 4 bases, with 10 bases left in between. The CDR3 spans 14 residues. Germline V lookup: CDR1 SNHLY, CDR2 FYNNEI. DNA of the CDR3: TGTGCCAGCAGTGTTGGCAGGGGCACCGGGGAGCTGTTTTTT. Translating it yields CASSVGRGTGELFF.